The sequence of this T cell receptor beta chain was determined in a study of neurological immune-mediated disorders (dated by TCRdb to between 2018 and 2020). Regarding the study in general: Of the 35 or so multiple sclerosis patients, around 30 had relapsing-remitting MS and 3 had secondary progressive MS. The study compared peripheral blood TCR-beta repertoires of HTLV-I-associated myelopathy (HAM/TSP) patients, multiple sclerosis patients and healthy controls using UMI-based sequencing. Longitudinal samples, technical triplicates and paired sorted CD4+ and CD8+ T-cell subsets, alongside PBMC samples, were included among the approximately 99 TCR-beta libraries. The cohort included 60 to 75 subjects: about 15 with HAM/TSP, some 35 with multiple sclerosis, and 20 healthy controls.

At least ten counts were recorded for this clonotype. The antigen it binds to is not known. Base quality data are lacking; no much larger clone is found one base away. Unsorted PBMC libraries were generated from 2 million PBMCs stored in RNAlater at -80 °C until RNA extraction. Multiple sclerosis patients were enrolled in a US clinical protocol evaluating disease progression by magnetic resonance imaging. Peripheral blood was subjected to Ficoll-Hypaque density gradient centrifugation to isolate PBMCs, which were then cryopreserved in liquid nitrogen. To synthesize cDNA, template-switch 5'RACE was performed with a primer carrying a 10-nucleotide random unique molecular identifier so that each TCR transcript was tagged. Each sequencing run produced over 170 million TCR-beta sequences covering 15-18 subjects. Total RNA was extracted with the RNeasy kit. The KAPA Real-time Library Amplification kit was used to amplify TCR-beta VDJ regions with primers targeting the TCR constant region and the 5'RACE anchor. A first PCR added sample indexes and Illumina adaptors, after which a second PCR increased the library yield. The roughly 650 bp TCR product was size-selected on a 2% E-gel SizeSelection system after Ampure bead purification. Before pooling, library quality was checked on a Bioanalyzer, concentration was measured with Qubit, and libraries were quantified with the Kapa Library Quantification kit. An Illumina HiSeq 2500 was used to sequence the libraries paired-end at 2 x 150 bp. To increase sequence diversity, roughly 24-32% phiX was spiked into each library pool. As for how the authors treated the data: Quality-filtered reads were processed with the UMI-based MiGEC pipeline, and over 80% of raw TCR sequences were removed by the MiGEC pipeline during error correction. IMGT germline references were used for aligning VDJ genes, and each clonotype was defined as a unique CDR3 amino acid sequence together with its V-J genes. Clonal expansion, Shannon diversity and CDR3 relatedness (CalcPairwiseDistances, ClusterSamples) were evaluated with VDJtools, and phylogenetic trees were built with CLCbio workbench. A clone was classed as expanded if it had 8 or more unique UMIs, a cutoff based on coefficient-of-variation modelling across technical triplicates. Using fastp trimming at Q25 and MiXCR clonotype assembly, TCRdb reanalyzed the public sequencing data and kept in-frame beta chains. Each record represents a unique CDR3 protein, reported with the most common genes and DNA among its rows. The V and J calls were determined by TCRdb, not by the authors. The sample records more than 45,000 distinct CDR3 sequences, 3% to 4% of which are singletons. The ten most abundant clones make up around 3.1% of the sample.

The germline V gene yields SQVTM for CDR1 and ANQGSEA for CDR2. At the junction V is shortened by 4 bases and J by 10 bases, with 16 bases in between. The CDR3 numbers 12 residues from cysteine through phenylalanine. The kept DNA is CDR3 alone, 36 bases in frame from the first base. Overall study outcomes, separate from this receptor: Phylogenetic analysis grouped repertoires from 18 of 34 MS patients into a cluster of related CDR3 sequences, suggesting a possible repertoire-level signature. Across subjects, expanded clones never shared an identical CDR3 amino acid sequence, which suggests that the TCR-beta repertoires in every group were private. The MS cluster showed no association with clinical or MRI features, and the authors stated that larger cohorts are needed. The highest TCR clonal expansion was observed in HAM/TSP patients, whereas the lowest was observed in MS patients, even when compared with healthy controls.

Material: PBMCs. The V and J segments used are TRBV29-1 and TRBJ1-1; tentative D gene TRBD1, with 5 bases matching. This TCR came from a woman aged 25 to 39 with multiple sclerosis. The CDR3 is CSVVTGRELAFF. DNA sequence: TGCAGCGTTGTAACAGGCAGAGAGTTAGCTTTCTTT.